This TCR beta chain comes out of a study of T cells after yellow fever vaccination. Looking at the study overall: Fractions with few cells were prepared using SMART-Seq v4 Ultra Low Input. Study-level results: Once the booster was given, most primary-vaccination clones reappeared, at approximately 97% for CD4 and roughly 85% for CD8. The secondary response showed a weaker magnitude and a faster peak, day 5 versus 15. Contamination of FACS-sorted repertoires by abundant clonotypes from the bulk population could occur.

TCRdb reprocessed the 5' RACE reads with MiXCR, giving one entry per CDR3 protein. Of 450,000 to 600,000 distinct CDR3 sequences listed, 13% were seen once; the top ten hold about 14%. The CDR3 extends over 13 amino acids. V shed 8 bases and J 2 bases; nucleotides not matched to a gene: 5. Germline loops: CDR1 LNHNV, CDR2 YYDKDF (reference sequence). This clonotype appeared a few times. The target antigen is unknown. This TCR was recovered from a man aged 30 to 45 who received the YFV17D yellow fever vaccine. Sequences were derived from PBMCs, sampled on the day of the yellow fever booster vaccination. This chain uses TRBV15 with TRBJ1-1, with 7 bases fitting TRBD1. CDR3 sequence reads: CATVQGVNTEAFF. The CDR3 coding sequence is TGTGCCACCGTCCAGGGGGTTAACACTGAAGCTTTCTTT.